The clone carrying this T cell receptor (beta chain) was picked up a small number of times. What it recognizes is unknown. The CDR3 extends over 18 amino acids. Germline V gives CDR1 MGHDK, CDR2 SYGVNS. Unmatched junction bases numbered 10, after V lost 4 bases and J lost 6 bases. The entry originates in a study of tumor-infiltrating lymphocytes in primary liver carcinoma. Looking at the study overall: Staging placed the tumors at T1-T3 N0M0, and they measured roughly 4.2 to 10 cm across. The number of productive TCRbeta reads per sample ranged from roughly 3.65 to 8 million and was similar across tissue types.

The blood RNA (from unsorted whole blood) was obtained, and germline DNA was also extracted. A constant-region primer primed TCR beta cDNA synthesis from roughly 520 ng of total RNA. Slightly modified ARM-PCR with three nested multiplex PCR rounds yielded TCR beta libraries. The study ran its first two PCR rounds for 9 to 10 cycles each, using TRBV1-TRBV30 forward primers and a C-beta reverse primer. One entry per CDR3 protein results from TCRdb running MiXCR on the multiplex PCR reads. The data show some 190,000 distinct CDR3 sequences, approximately 60% seen once. Study results and limitations: Because of bulk unsorted sampling, CD4+ and CD8+ repertoires were not subjected to comparison. Relative to blood, tumors carried a significantly larger fraction of the repertoire in their top 250 clones (p = 0.039).

Sequences were obtained from peripheral blood. The source of this sequence is a man aged 35 to 55 with primary liver carcinoma and hepatitis B virus infection. The chain links TRBV25-1 to TRBJ2-2; 14 bases line up with TRBD2. The CDR3 loop reads CASSGPRTGLAGAGELFF. The DNA for the CDR3 is TGTGCCAGCAGTGGTCCGAGGACGGGACTAGCGGGAGCCGGGGAGCTGTTTTTT. Supplemented by reference TRBV25-1 and TRBJ2-2, the full variable domain reads EADIYQTPRYLVIGTGKKITLECSQTMGHDKMYWYQQDPGMELHLIHYSYGVNSTEKGDLSSESTVSRIRTEHFPLTLESARPSHTSQYLCASSGPRTGLAGAGELFFGEGSRLTVL.